This TCR beta chain was retrieved from a study of human T cells and chemical hapten exposure. About the study: Enrolled patients were predominantly female and had alopecia areata, totalis or universalis.

The time point denotes: patch test 1, 2 weeks after DPC sensitization. Specified treatment: therapeutic diphenylcyclopropenone sensitization with weekly scalp DPC. Patches went on only after blood had been drawn each time. Each donor was an alopecia patient between 18 and 70 years of age who qualified for DPC. TCRdb re-called the RACE reads with MiXCR, one entry per CDR3 protein. The sample consists of about 69,000 distinct CDR3 sequences, around 30% of them appearing once. This specimen was whole blood, taken in connection with sensitization to the hapten diphenylcyclopropenone (DPC). The source of this sequence is a middle-aged man with alopecia areata. Some clones in this sample may be carry-over from other donors' samples.

CDR3: CASSLRQGGEKLFF. The CDR3 region has the DNA TGTGCCAGCAGCCTTCGACAGGGAGGAGAAAAACTGTTTTTT. The chain is built from TRBV3-1 and TRBJ1-4; TRBD1 aligns across 7 bases. The germline gives CDR1 LGHDT, CDR2 YNNKEL (reference sequence). V lost 4 bases to trimming and J lost 8 bases; unmatched junction nucleotides: 7. The CDR3 loop spans 14 amino acids.